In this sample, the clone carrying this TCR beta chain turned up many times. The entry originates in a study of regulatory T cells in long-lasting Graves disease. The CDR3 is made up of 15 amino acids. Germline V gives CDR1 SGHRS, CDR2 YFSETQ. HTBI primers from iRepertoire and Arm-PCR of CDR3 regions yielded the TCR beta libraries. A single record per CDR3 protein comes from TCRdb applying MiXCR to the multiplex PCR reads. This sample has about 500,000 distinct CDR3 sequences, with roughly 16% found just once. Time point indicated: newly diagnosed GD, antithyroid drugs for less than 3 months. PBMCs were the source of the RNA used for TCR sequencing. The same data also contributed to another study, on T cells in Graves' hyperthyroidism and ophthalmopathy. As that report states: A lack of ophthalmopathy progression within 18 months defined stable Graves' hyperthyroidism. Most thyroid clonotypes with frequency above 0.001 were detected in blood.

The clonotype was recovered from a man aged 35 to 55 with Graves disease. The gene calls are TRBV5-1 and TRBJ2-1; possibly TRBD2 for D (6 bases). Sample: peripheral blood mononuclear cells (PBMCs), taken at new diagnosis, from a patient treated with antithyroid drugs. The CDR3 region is CATQLDSPGGNEQFF. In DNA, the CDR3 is TGCGCTACACAGCTTGATAGTCCCGGGGGAAATGAGCAGTTCTTC.